This T cell receptor (beta chain) was recorded in a study of cytomegalovirus exposure and HLA in healthy donors. Study details: Sequencing of around 200 million T cells in an earlier analysis found 100 million to 140 million unique TCR beta sequences. Study-level points and caveats: TCR beta V- and J-gene trimming, according to a later analysis, was linked to a missense DCLRE1C variant.

This CDR3 is 13 amino acids long. CDR1 and CDR2 from the germline V gene are SGHAT and FQNNGV. Trimming left V 3 bases short and J 4 bases short, with 7 bases between. This clone was counted once. What it recognizes is unknown. This sample includes further DNA sequences coding for the same CDR3. These donors, healthy bone marrow donors, were studied. Despite likely unrecorded immune exposures, the donors were nominally healthy at the time of sampling. PCR primers comprised 60 Vbeta and 13 Jbeta primers. This table comes from immunoSEQ multiplex PCR, and its TCRdb copy is limited to in-frame clones, with some not included. The top ten hold roughly 3.7% of the sample, which has some 180,000 clones, about three quarters seen once.

The specimen was PBMCs. The chain is built from TRBV11-2 and TRBJ2-1; maybe TRBD2 (6 bases). The TCR sequence derives from a woman aged 55-69 years in good health and CMV-seropositive. This CDR3 reads CASSLGLYNEQFF. The CDR3, as DNA: TGTGCCAGCAGCTTGGGACTTTACAATGAGCAGTTCTTC.